This TCR beta chain was recorded in a study of cytomegalovirus exposure and HLA in healthy donors. Study as a whole: Both the approximately 130 validation repertoires and the roughly 640 first-cohort repertoires used the same platform, as reported by a later analysis. The study's findings and limits: Researchers reported that a few CMV-associated chains were confirmed in vitro as CMV antigen-specific. The tendency of first-cohort TCR clusters to co-occur in the 120 or so validation repertoires emerged from a later analysis.

Here immunoSEQ multiplex PCR was the method, and the copy in TCRdb shows in-frame clones only, minus some. The sample holds around 400,000 clones, about nine tenths seen once. V dropped 5 bases and J dropped 5; count of bases not matched to a gene: 6. CDR1 and CDR2 from the germline V gene are MNHEY and SVGAGI. This CDR3 is 14 amino acids long. A remark on this clone: The antigen is unknown.

The material sequenced was PBMCs. V usage is TRBV6-5 and J usage is TRBJ2-1, with TRBD1 identical over 7 bases. This TCR derives from a woman aged 18-35 years in good health and CMV-seronegative. The CDR3 loop reads CASSVDRAHNEQFF. CDR3 nucleotide sequence: TGTGCCAGCAGTGTAGACAGGGCCCACAATGAGCAGTTCTTC.